The 27 T cell receptor beta chains given below trace back to one sample, sequenced in a study of blood T cell repertoires in COVID-19. Profiling relied on immunoSEQ multiplex PCR, and the TCRdb table lists in-frame clones only, not all of them. The table has 100,000 to 150,000 clones, over 70% seen once. Sequenced: peripheral blood. The receptors stem from a man in his 70s with acute or convalescent COVID-19.

This rearrangement joins TRBV5-8 to TRBJ1-2; 8 bases are shared with TRBD1. Germline values: CDR1 SGHTS, CDR2 YDEGEE. The V segment lost 4 bases and the J segment 7 bases; nucleotides outside the gene matches: 6. CDR3 size: 13 residues. The CDR3 here is CASSRDRTLGYTF. CDR3 DNA: TGTGCCAGCAGCAGGGACAGGACTCTTGGCTACACCTTC. The complete variable domain, with remaining parts taken from reference TRBV5-8 and TRBJ1-2, reads EAGVTQSPTHLIKTRGQQATLRCSPISGHTSVYWYQQALGLGLQFLLWYDEGEERNRGNFPPRFSGRQFPNYSSELNVNALELEDSALYLCASSRDRTLGYTFGSGTRLTVV.

The chain is built from TRBV9 and TRBJ1-3; D unclear. V was pared by 4 bases and J by 3 bases, with 8 bases between. Germline-derived CDR1 and CDR2 are SGDLS and YYNGEE. The CDR3 is made up of 13 amino acids. CDR3 in DNA: TGTGCCAGCAGCCCCGGTAATGGAAACACCATATATTTT. Amino acid sequence: CASSPGNGNTIYF. The whole variable domain, filled in from reference TRBV9 and TRBJ1-3, reads DSGVTQTPKHLITATGQRVTLRCSPRSGDLSVYWYQQSLDQGLQFLIQYYNGEERAKGNILERFSAQQFPDLHSELNLSSLELGDSALYFCASSPGNGNTIYFGEGSWLTVV.

CDR3 loop: CASSPGLAGAQETQYF. The DNA for the CDR3 is TGCGCCAGCAGCCCGGGACTAGCGGGGGCCCAAGAGACCCAGTACTTC. The rearrangement links TRBV4-3 to TRBJ2-5; 14 positions agree with TRBD2. The CDR3 spans 16 residues. After removal of 4 bases from V and 1 base from J, the junction contained 2 bases not matched to a gene. Germline CDR1 LGHNA, CDR2 YSLEER.

This chain connects TRBV12-3 or TRBV12-4 to TRBJ1-2; a weak D match, TRBD1 (6 bases). The CDR3 has 12 amino acids. Trimming took 6 bases from V and 3 from J, leaving 8 bases between them. The CDR3 DNA follows: TGTGCCAGCAGGGACAGTTACTATGGCTACACCTTC. This encodes CASRDSYYGYTF.

V and J are TRBV6-2 or TRBV6-3 and TRBJ2-2; 7 nucleotides agree with TRBD1. CDR1 is MNHEY and CDR2 is SVGEGT in the germline V gene. V lost 4 bases, J lost 5 bases, and 4 bases stayed unmatched. The length of the CDR3 is 14 residues. The CDR3, as DNA: TGTGCCAGCAGTTTGAGACAGGGAACCGGGGAGCTGTTTTTT. This translates into CASSLRQGTGELFF.

The count of this clone is one. The chain recombines TRBV6-5 with TRBJ2-7; TRBD1 agrees at 8 bases. This CDR3 contains 12 residues. CDR1 is MNHEY, CDR2 SVGAGI, per germline. V was clipped by 7 bases and J by 5 bases; unmatched bases: 4. As DNA, the CDR3 is TGTGCCAGCAAGGACAGGGAACACGAGCAGTACTTC. Protein sequence: CASKDREHEQYF.

This clone was recorded only once. The chain has TRBV6-2 or TRBV6-3 and TRBJ2-7; a weak D match, TRBD2 (6 bases). The CDR3 loop spans 16 amino acids. Between the trimmed V and J ends, which lost 4 bases and 0 bases, there was a span of 16 bases. CDR1 is MNHEY and CDR2 is SVGEGT in the germline V gene. The CDR3 loop is CASSFSGTQSSYEQYF. DNA for the CDR3: TGTGCCAGCAGTTTTTCCGGGACTCAGAGCTCCTACGAGCAGTACTTC.

CDR3 DNA sequence: TGTGCCAGCACCAGTGCGACTGGGGGGAATTCACCCCTCCACTTT. Residues: CASTSATGGNSPLHF. This sequence joins TRBV6-6 and TRBJ1-6, with a weak D call TRBD1 (5 bases). Germline CDR1 reads MNHNY; CDR2 reads SVGAGI (reference sequence). V lost 7 bases, J lost 7 bases, and 17 bases lay in between. This CDR3 spans 15 amino acids.

The V gene is TRBV20-1, the J gene TRBJ1-2, with 7 bases aligning to TRBD1. This CDR3 contains 13 residues. The V gene end was trimmed by 3 bases and the J gene end by 8 bases; junction bases not matched to a gene: 9. Germline V gene data show CDR1 as DFQATT and CDR2 as SNEGSKA (reference sequence). The CDR3 region is CSASKQGPGGYTF. CDR3 DNA: TGCAGTGCTAGTAAACAGGGGCCGGGCGGCTACACCTTC.

A single count supports this clone. This sequence joins TRBV3-1 (or the pseudogene TRBV3-2) and TRBJ2-5; 9 bases match TRBD2. The CDR3 contains 16 residues. Germline V CDR1 and CDR2: LGHDT, YNNKEL (reference sequence). V trimming: 0 bases; J trimming: 4 bases; junction bases outside the gene matches: 6. In nucleotides, the CDR3 is TGTGCCAGCAGCCAAGATTCGCGGGGGGGCGGAGAGACCCAGTACTTC. This translates into CASSQDSRGGGETQYF.

This rearrangement joins TRBV11-2 to TRBJ2-3; 8 nucleotides line up with TRBD2. Germline values: CDR1 SGHAT, CDR2 FQNNGV. The CDR3 loop spans 16 amino acids. V lost 5 bases and J lost 2; bases outside the gene matches: 9. CDR3 residues: CASSLSGASYTDTQYF. The CDR3 coding sequence is TGTGCCAGCAGCCTTAGCGGGGCCTCGTACACAGATACGCAGTATTTT.

This clone came up once. This chain uses TRBV19 with TRBJ1-2, with TRBD1 matching over 8 bases. Germline loops: CDR1 LNHDA, CDR2 SQIVND (reference sequence). The CDR3 has 15 amino acids. Germline trimming cut 7 bases from V and 2 bases from J; bases unmatched to any gene: 9. The CDR3 loop is CASTPRQGLNYGYTF. The DNA of the CDR3 is TGTGCCAGTACCCCGAGACAGGGGCTGAACTATGGCTACACCTTC.

The rearrangement joins TRBV25-1 to TRBJ2-5, with a weak D call TRBD2 (6 bases). Germline loops: CDR1 MGHDK, CDR2 SYGVNS. The germline V and J ends were trimmed by 3 bases and 1 base, with 15 bases remaining between them. The CDR3 consists of 16 residues. The CDR3 protein is CASSERGFFAQETQYF. CDR3 coding DNA: TGTGCCAGCAGTGAGCGGGGTTTCTTCGCCCAAGAGACCCAGTACTTC.

This sequence joins TRBV18 and TRBJ2-3; TRBD2 matches 10 bases. CDR3 length equals 18 residues. Per germline, CDR1 KGHSH and CDR2 LQKENI. V was pared by 3 bases and J by 2 bases, with 11 bases of the junction left unmatched. In DNA form, the CDR3 reads TGTGCCAGCTCACCGACTCAAAACCTAGCGGGGGCCACAGATACGCAGTATTTT. It encodes CASSPTQNLAGATDTQYF.

V is TRBV7-2 and J is TRBJ2-5, with 11 bases that match TRBD2. The germline gives CDR1 SGHTA, CDR2 FQGNSA. V shed 5 bases and J 5 bases; nucleotides not matched to a gene: 7. The CDR3 is 15 amino acids. DNA of the CDR3: TGTGCCAGCAGCCGGAATCTAGCGGGGGGCGAGACCCAGTACTTC. It yields the protein CASSRNLAGGETQYF.

The chain employs TRBV19 and TRBJ1-3; D is unclear. The CDR3 is made up of 15 amino acids. The V end lost 7 bases, the J end lost 2 bases, and 15 bases lay between the germline ends. CDR1 is LNHDA, CDR2 SQIVND, per germline (reference sequence). The CDR3 reads CASNTAGLAGNTIYF. The CDR3 nucleotides are TGTGCCAGTAACACGGCGGGGTTAGCTGGAAACACCATATATTTT.

This chain connects TRBV4-3 to TRBJ1-1; possibly TRBD1 for D (6 bases). Germline V gene sequence: CDR1 LGHNA, CDR2 YSLEER. V dropped 3 bases and J dropped 1 base, with 12 bases sitting between them. This CDR3 spans 15 amino acids. As DNA, the CDR3 is TGCGCCAGCAGCCAGGCAGGGGCGGGGAACACTGAAGCTTTCTTT. Translation: CASSQAGAGNTEAFF.

This clone was observed a handful of times. J is TRBJ1-5 and V is TRBV30; 8 bases match TRBD1. CDR3 length: 14 residues. Trimming removed 3 bases from V and 7 bases from J; junction bases left unmatched: 8. The V gene's germline CDR1 is GTSNPN and CDR2 SVGIG (reference sequence). The CDR3 DNA reads as TGTGCCTGGAGGGCCGCAGGGGGCGAACAGCCCCAGCATTTT. As protein: CAWRAAGGEQPQHF.

The V and J genes are TRBV5-5 and TRBJ1-2, with 11 nucleotides matching TRBD1. V lost 2 bases and J lost 6; bases outside the gene matches: 6. This CDR3 comprises 15 residues. Germline V gene data show CDR1 as SGHKS and CDR2 as YYEKEE (reference sequence). The CDR3 region has the DNA TGTGCCAGCAGCTTAGCCGGACAGGGGGCAAATGGCTACACCTTC. Translating gives CASSLAGQGANGYTF.

J is TRBJ1-3 and V is TRBV5-1; TRBD1 might be the D (6 bases). The germline gives CDR1 SGHRS, CDR2 YFSETQ. The CDR3 totals 14 residues. The germline V and J ends were trimmed by 3 bases and 0 bases, with 7 bases remaining between them. This CDR3 reads CASSSDSSGNTIYF. The CDR3 DNA reads TGCGCCAGCAGCTCGGACAGCTCTGGAAACACCATATATTTT. Complete variable domain (other parts from reference TRBV5-1 and TRBJ1-3): KAGVTQTPRYLIKTRGQQVTLSCSPISGHRSVSWYQQTPGQGLQFLFEYFSETQRNKGNFPGRFSGRQFSNSRSEMNVSTLELGDSALYLCASSSDSSGNTIYFGEGSWLTVV.

The V and J genes are TRBV6-5 and TRBJ2-1, with a possible D match to TRBD2 (7 bases). Germline CDR1 is MNHEY and CDR2 is SVGAGI. The length of the CDR3 is 15 residues. With 6 bases removed from V and 2 bases from J, the gap between germline ends came to 14 bases. The CDR3 reads CASRRGGGPYNEQFF. The CDR3 region has the DNA TGTGCCAGCAGGAGGGGGGGCGGACCCTACAATGAGCAGTTCTTC.

The gene calls are TRBV5-1 and TRBJ2-1; 16 bases are a match to TRBD2. Germline V lookup: CDR1 SGHRS, CDR2 YFSETQ. The CDR3 consists of 18 residues. The junction had 4 bases not matched to a gene; V was cut back by 2 bases and J by 2 bases. The CDR3 DNA is TGCGCCAGCAGCTTACCCGGGACTAGCGGGGGGGCCTACAATGAGCAGTTCTTC. Translating gives CASSLPGTSGGAYNEQFF.

The gene calls are TRBV29-1 and TRBJ1-1; possibly TRBD1 for D (5 bases). Germline V CDR1 and CDR2: SQVTM, ANQGSEA. This CDR3 has 12 residues. V lost 2 bases, J lost 4 bases, and 8 bases lay in between. CDR3 sequence: CSVEKGSTEAFF. The CDR3 region has the DNA TGCAGCGTTGAAAAGGGGTCCACTGAAGCTTTCTTT.

The gene calls are TRBV6-5 and TRBJ1-2; 8 bases match TRBD1. J was trimmed by 8 bases and V by 6 bases; bases with no gene match: 5. The CDR3 consists of 12 residues. Germline CDR1 MNHEY, CDR2 SVGAGI. This chain's CDR3 is CASSLTGDGYTF. The CDR3 DNA reads as TGTGCCAGCAGCCTGACAGGGGACGGCTACACCTTC.

V and J are TRBV11-1 and TRBJ1-4; tentative D call: TRBD1 (5 bases). Trimming removed 7 bases from V and 0 bases from J, with 12 bases in between. CDR3 length: 15 residues. CDR1 is SGHAT, CDR2 FQDESV, per germline (reference sequence). CDR3 sequence reads: CASNHGAATNEKLFF. As DNA, the CDR3 is TGTGCCAGCAATCATGGGGCAGCAACTAATGAAAAACTGTTTTTT.

The CDR3 nucleotides read TGCGCCAGCAGCCGTGGGGTAGGAGGACTGAACACTGAAGCTTTCTTT. Its translation is CASSRGVGGLNTEAFF. The chain links TRBV4-3 to TRBJ1-1; D not resolved. Trimming pared 4 bases from V and 0 bases from J, leaving 15 bases between. This CDR3 is built from 16 residues. Per the germline V gene, CDR1 is LGHNA and CDR2 is YSLEER.

This clone was seen only once. The chain uses TRBV5-5 and TRBJ1-2; the D is unclear. V was trimmed by 0 bases and J by 3 bases, leaving 9 bases between them. This CDR3 contains 14 residues. Per the germline V gene, CDR1 is SGHKS and CDR2 is YYEKEE (reference sequence). The CDR3 DNA reads TGTGCCAGCAGCTTGGGGAGCAGTGACTATGGCTACACCTTC. Its translation is CASSLGSSDYGYTF. The complete variable domain, with remaining parts taken from reference TRBV5-5 and TRBJ1-2, reads DAGVTQSPTHLIKTRGQQVTLRCSPISGHKSVSWYQQVLGQGPQFIFQYYEKEERGRGNFPDRFSARQFPNYSSELNVNALLLGDSALYLCASSLGSSDYGYTFGSGTRLTVV.